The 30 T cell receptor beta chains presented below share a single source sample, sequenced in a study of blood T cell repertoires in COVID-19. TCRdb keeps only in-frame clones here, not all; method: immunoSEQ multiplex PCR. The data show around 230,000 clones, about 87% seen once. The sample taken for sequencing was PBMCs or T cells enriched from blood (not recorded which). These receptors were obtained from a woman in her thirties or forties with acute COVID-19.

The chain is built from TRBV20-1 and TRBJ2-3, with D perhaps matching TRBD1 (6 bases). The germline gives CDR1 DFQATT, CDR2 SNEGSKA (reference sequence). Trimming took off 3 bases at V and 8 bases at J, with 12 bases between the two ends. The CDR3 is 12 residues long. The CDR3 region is CSASRGSGTQYF. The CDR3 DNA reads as TGCAGTGCTAGTAGGGGGTCAGGTACGCAGTATTTT.

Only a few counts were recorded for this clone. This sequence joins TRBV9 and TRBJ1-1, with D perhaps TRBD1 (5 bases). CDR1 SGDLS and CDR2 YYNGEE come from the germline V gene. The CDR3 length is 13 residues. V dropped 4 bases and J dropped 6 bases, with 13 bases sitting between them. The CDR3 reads CASSLGGRAEAFF. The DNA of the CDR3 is TGTGCCAGCAGCTTGGGGGGAAGGGCTGAAGCTTTCTTT.

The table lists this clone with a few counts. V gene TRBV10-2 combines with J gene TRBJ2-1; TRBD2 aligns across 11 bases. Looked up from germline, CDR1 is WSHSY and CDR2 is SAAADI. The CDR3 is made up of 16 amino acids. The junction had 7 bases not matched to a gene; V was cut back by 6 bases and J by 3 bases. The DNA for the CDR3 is TGCGCCAGCAGGGGGGCGCTAGCGGGGGGCTACAATGAGCAGTTCTTC. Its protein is CASRGALAGGYNEQFF.

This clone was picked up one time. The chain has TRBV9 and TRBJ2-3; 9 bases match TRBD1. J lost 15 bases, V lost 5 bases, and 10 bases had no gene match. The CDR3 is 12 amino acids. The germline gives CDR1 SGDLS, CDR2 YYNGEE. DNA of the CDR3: TGTGCCAGCAGGGGGGGGACAGGGCGCAGATATTTT. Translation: CASRGGTGRRYF.

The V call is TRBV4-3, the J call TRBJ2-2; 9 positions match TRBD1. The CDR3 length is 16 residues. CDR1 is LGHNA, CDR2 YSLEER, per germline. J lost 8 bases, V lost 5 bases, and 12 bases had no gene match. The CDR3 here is CASSYKEQGAGGELFF. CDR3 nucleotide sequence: TGCGCCAGCAGCTACAAGGAACAGGGGGCTGGTGGGGAGCTGTTTTTT.

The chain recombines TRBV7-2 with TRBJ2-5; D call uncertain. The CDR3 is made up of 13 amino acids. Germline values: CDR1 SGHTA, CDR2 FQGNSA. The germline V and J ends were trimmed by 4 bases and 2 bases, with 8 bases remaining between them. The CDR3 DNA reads TGTGCCAGCAGCTCGTCTAGACAAGAGACCCAGTACTTC. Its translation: CASSSSRQETQYF.

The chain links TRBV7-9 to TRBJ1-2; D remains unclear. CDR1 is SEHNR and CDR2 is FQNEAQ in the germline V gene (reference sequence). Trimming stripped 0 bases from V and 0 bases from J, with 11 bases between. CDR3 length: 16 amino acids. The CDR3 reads CASSLAEGGPNYGYTF. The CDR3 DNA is TGTGCCAGCAGCTTAGCGGAAGGAGGGCCTAACTATGGCTACACCTTC.

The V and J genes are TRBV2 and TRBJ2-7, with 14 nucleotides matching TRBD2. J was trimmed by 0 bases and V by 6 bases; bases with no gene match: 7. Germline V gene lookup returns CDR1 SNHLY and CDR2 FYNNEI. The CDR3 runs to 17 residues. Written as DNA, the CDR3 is TGTGCCAGCAGCCGACTAGCGGGGGGGGCATTCTCCTACGAGCAGTACTTC. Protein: CASSRLAGGAFSYEQYF.

CDR3 in amino acids: CASSPIVAGVTYNSPLHF. CDR3 nucleotides: TGTGCCAGCAGCCCTATAGTGGCAGGGGTCACCTATAATTCACCCCTCCACTTT. V usage is TRBV6-2 or TRBV6-3 and J usage is TRBJ1-6; D is perhaps TRBD1 (6 bases). This CDR3 is 18 amino acids long. Germline V gene data show CDR1 as MNHEY and CDR2 as SVGEGT. V lost 6 bases and J lost 2, with 20 bases in between.

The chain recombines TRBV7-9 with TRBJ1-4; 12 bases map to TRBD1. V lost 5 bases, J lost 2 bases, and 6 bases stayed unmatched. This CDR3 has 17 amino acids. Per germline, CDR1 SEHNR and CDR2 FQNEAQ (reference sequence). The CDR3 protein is CASSVGTGGSTNEKLFF. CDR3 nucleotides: TGTGCCAGCAGCGTTGGGACAGGGGGCTCGACTAATGAAAAACTGTTTTTT.

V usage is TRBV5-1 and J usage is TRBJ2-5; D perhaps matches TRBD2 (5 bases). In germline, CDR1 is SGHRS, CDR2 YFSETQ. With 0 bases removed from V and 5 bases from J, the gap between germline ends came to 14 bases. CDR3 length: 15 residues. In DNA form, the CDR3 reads TGCGCCAGCAGCTTGGCCGGGGTGGTAGGGGAGACCCAGTACTTC. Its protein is CASSLAGVVGETQYF.

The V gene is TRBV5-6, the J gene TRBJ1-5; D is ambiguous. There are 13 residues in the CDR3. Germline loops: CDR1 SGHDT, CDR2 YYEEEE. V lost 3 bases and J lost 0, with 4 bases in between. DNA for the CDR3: TGTGCCAGCAGCTCGTATAGCAATCAGCCCCAGCATTTT. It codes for CASSSYSNQPQHF. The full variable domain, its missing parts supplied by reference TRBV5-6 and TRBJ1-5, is DAGVTQSPTHLIKTRGQQVTLRCSPKSGHDTVSWYQQALGQGPQFIFQYYEEEERQRGNFPDRFSGHQFPNYSSELNVNALLLGDSALYLCASSSYSNQPQHFGDGTRLSIL.

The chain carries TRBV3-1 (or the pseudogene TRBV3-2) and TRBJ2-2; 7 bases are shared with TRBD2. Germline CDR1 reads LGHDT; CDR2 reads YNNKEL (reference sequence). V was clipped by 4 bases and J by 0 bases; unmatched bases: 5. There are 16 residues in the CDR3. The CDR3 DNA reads TGTGCCAGCAGCCGCCGGACTAGTTCGAACACCGGGGAGCTGTTTTTT. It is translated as CASSRRTSSNTGELFF.

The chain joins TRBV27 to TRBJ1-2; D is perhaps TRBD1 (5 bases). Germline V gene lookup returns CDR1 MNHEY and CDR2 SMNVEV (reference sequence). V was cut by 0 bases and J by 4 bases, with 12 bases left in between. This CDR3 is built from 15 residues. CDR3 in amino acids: CASSLSPGSSYGYTF. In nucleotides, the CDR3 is TGTGCCAGCAGTTTATCCCCAGGGTCGAGCTATGGCTACACCTTC.

Here the CDR3 DNA reads TGTGCCAGCTCACCGACTAGCGGGAGTTACCACGAGCAGTACGTC. Protein sequence: CASSPTSGSYHEQYV. The chain couples TRBV18 to TRBJ2-7; 12 positions match TRBD2. In germline, CDR1 is KGHSH, CDR2 LQKENI. After removal of 3 bases from V and 5 bases from J, the junction contained 5 bases not matched to a gene. The length of the CDR3 is 15 residues.

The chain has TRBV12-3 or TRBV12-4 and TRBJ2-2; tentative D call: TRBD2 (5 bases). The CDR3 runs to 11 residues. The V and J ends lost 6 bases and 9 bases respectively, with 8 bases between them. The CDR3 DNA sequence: TGTGCCAGCAGAGAGGGTTGGGAGCTGTTTTTT. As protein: CASREGWELFF.

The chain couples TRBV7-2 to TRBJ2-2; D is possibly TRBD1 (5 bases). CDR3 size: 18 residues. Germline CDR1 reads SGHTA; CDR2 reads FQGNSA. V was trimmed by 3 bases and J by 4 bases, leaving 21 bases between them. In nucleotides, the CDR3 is TGTGCCAGCAGCTTGTGGGGTTTGAGGCAGGGAAGCACCGGGGAGCTGTTTTTT. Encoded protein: CASSLWGLRQGSTGELFF.

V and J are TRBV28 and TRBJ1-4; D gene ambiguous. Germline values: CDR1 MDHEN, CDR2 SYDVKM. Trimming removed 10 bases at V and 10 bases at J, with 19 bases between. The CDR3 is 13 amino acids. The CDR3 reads CATAGSLMGKLFF. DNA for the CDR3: TGTGCCACCGCCGGGAGTTTAATGGGAAAACTGTTTTTT.

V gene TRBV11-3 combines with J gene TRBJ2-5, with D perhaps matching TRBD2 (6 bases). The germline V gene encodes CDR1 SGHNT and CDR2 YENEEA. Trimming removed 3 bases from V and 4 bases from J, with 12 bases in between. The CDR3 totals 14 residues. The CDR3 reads CASSFTGSGETQYF. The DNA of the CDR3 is TGTGCCAGCAGCTTTACCGGGAGCGGAGAGACCCAGTACTTC.

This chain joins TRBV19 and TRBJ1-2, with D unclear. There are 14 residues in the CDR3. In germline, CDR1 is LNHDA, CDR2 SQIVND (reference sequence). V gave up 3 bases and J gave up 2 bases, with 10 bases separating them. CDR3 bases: TGTGCCAGTAGTATGGTGAGAGGCAACTATGGCTACACCTTC. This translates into CASSMVRGNYGYTF.

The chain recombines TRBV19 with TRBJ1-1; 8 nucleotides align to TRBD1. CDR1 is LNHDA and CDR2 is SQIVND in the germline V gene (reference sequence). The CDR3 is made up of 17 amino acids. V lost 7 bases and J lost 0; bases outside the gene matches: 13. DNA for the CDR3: TGTGCCAGTACCGCCCGGACAGGGATATTCATGAACACTGAAGCTTTCTTT. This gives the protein CASTARTGIFMNTEAFF.

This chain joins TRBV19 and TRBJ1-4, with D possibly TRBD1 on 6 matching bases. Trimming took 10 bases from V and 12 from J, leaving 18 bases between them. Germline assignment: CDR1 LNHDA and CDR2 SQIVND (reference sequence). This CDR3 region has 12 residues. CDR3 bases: TGTGCCAACCCAGCAGGGGCCGAAGAACTGTTTTTT. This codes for CANPAGAEELFF.

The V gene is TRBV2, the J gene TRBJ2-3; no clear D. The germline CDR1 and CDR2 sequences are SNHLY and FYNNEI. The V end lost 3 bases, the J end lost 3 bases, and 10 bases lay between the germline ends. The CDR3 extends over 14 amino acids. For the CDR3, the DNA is TGTGCCAGCAGTGATTGGTCAGTTACAGATACGCAGTATTTT. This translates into CASSDWSVTDTQYF.

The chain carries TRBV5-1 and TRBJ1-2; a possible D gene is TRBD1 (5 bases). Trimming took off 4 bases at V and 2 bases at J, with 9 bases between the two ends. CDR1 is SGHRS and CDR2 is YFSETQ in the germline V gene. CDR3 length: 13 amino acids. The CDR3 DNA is TGCGCCAGCAGCCCCGACAGAAACTATGGCTACACCTTC. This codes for CASSPDRNYGYTF.

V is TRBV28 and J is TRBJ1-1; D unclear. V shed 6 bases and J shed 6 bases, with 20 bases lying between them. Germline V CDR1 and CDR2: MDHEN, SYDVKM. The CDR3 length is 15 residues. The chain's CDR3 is CASSRPSLGRPEAFF. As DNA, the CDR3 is TGTGCCAGCAGCCGTCCCAGCCTAGGTAGGCCTGAAGCTTTCTTT.

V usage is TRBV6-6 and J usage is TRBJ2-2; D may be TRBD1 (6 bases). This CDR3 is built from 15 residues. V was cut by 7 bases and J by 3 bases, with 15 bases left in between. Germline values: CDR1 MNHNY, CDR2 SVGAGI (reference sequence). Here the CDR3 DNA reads TGTGCCAGCACCAGGGGCGAGGGGGACACCGGGGAGCTGTTTTTT. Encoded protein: CASTRGEGDTGELFF.

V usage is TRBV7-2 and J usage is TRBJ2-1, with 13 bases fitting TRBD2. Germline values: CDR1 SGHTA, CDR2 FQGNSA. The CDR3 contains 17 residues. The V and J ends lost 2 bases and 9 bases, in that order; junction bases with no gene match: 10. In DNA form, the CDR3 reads TGTGCCAGCAGCTTAACTCAAGGACTAGCGGGAGTCGGTGAGCAGTTCTTC. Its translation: CASSLTQGLAGVGEQFF.

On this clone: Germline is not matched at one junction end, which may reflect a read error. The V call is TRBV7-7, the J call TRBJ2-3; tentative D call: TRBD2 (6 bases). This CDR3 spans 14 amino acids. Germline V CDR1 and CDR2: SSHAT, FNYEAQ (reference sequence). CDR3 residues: CASSRGLSTDTQYF. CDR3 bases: TGTGCTAGCAGCCGGGGACTTAGCACAGATACGCAGTATTTT. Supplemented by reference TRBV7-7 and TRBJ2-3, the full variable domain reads GAGVSQSPRYKVTKRGQDVTLRCDPISSHATLYWYQQALGQGPEFLTYFNYEAQPDKSGLPSDRFSAERPEGSISTLTIQRTEQRDSAMYRCASSRGLSTDTQYFGPGTRLTVL.

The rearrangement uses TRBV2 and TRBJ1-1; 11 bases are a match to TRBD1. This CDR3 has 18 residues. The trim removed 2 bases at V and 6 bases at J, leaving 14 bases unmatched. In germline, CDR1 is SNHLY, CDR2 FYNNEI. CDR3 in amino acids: CASSELAAWGQGEAEAFF. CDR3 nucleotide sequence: TGTGCCAGCAGTGAACTCGCTGCTTGGGGACAGGGGGAAGCTGAAGCTTTCTTT. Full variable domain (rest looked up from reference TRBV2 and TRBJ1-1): EPEVTQTPSHQVTQMGQEVILRCVPISNHLYFYWYRQILGQKVEFLVSFYNNEISEKSEIFDDQFSVERPDGSNFTLKIRSTKLEDSAMYFCASSELAAWGQGEAEAFFGQGTRLTVV.

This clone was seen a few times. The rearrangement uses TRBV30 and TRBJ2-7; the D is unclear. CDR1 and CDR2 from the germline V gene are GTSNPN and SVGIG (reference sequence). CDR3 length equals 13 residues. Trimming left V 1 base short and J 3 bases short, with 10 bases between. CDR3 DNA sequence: TGTGCCTGGAGTGGGTCATTACTCTACGAGCAGTACTTC. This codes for CAWSGSLLYEQYF.